The rows below give T cell receptor beta chains drawn from one sample of a study of T cell responses to AZD1222 COVID-19 vaccine. Method: immunoSEQ multiplex PCR; TCRdb's copy keeps in-frame clones and lacks some. This table has about 110,000 clones, under 95% appearing once. The starting material was peripheral blood, obtained 28 days after the second AZD1222 dose. These receptors came from an adult who received the AZD1222 COVID-19 vaccine. CDR3s include the opening cysteine and the closing phenylalanine or tryptophan. The D gene is left open where the match is weak.

CASSFQVNTEAFF | TGTGCCAGCAGTTTCCAGGTGAACACTGAAGCTTTCTTT | TRBJ1-1 | NA | TRBV12-3/TRBV12-4
CSASVSGSEQYF | TGCAGTGCTAGTGTTAGCGGGAGCGAGCAGTACTTC | TRBJ2-7 | TRBD2 | TRBV20-1
CASSLDGNQPQHF | TGTGCCAGCAGCTTAGACGGGAATCAGCCCCAGCATTTT | TRBJ1-5 | NA | TRBV7-2
CAWSAGQTNTEAFF | TGTGCCTGGAGTGCGGGACAAACAAACACTGAAGCTTTCTTT | TRBJ1-1 | NA | TRBV30
CASSQDPDTSGSYEQYF | TGCGCCAGCAGCCAAGACCCTGATACTAGCGGGTCCTACGAGCAGTACTTC | TRBJ2-7 | TRBD2 | TRBV4-1
CASSLQGDTVNEQFF | TGTGCCAGCTCCTTACAGGGAGATACGGTCAATGAGCAGTTCTTC | TRBJ2-1 | NA | TRBV28
CSVVGGNYNEQFF | TGCAGCGTTGTTGGTGGGAACTACAATGAGCAGTTCTTC | TRBJ2-1 | NA | TRBV29-1
CASDQGGGHFFEQYF | TGTGCCAGCGACCAGGGAGGGGGACACTTCTTTGAGCAGTACTTC | TRBJ2-7 | NA | TRBV28
CASSQYRDPNTGELFF | TGTGCCAGCAGCCAATATCGGGACCCGAACACCGGGGAGCTGTTTTTT | TRBJ2-2 | NA | TRBV4-2
CASSLTGNQPQHF | TGCGCCAGCAGCTTGACAGGAAATCAGCCCCAGCATTTT | TRBJ1-5 | NA | TRBV5-1
CASSPPLGTGAYEQYF | TGTGCCAGCAGCCCACCCCTGGGGACAGGGGCCTACGAGCAGTACTTC | TRBJ2-7 | TRBD1 | TRBV13
CATSRDDALEGEKLFF | TGTGCCACCAGCAGAGATGATGCACTAGAGGGTGAAAAACTGTTTTTT | TRBJ1-4 | NA | TRBV15
CASSLRTHTDTQYF | TGTGCCAGCAGTTTAAGGACTCACACAGATACGCAGTATTTT | TRBJ2-3 | NA | TRBV27
CASRTGPMTGTGELFF | TGTGCCAGCAGAACGGGGCCGATGACGGGCACCGGGGAGCTGTTTTTT | TRBJ2-2 | NA | TRBV5-6